This T cell receptor beta chain was captured in a study of cytomegalovirus exposure and HLA in healthy donors. Whole-study findings and limits: Segments of the TCR beta V type were, in most cases, productive about 87% or about 30% of the time in an earlier analysis. Later findings reportedly placed an Asian-associated ancestry cluster below the roughly 660-donor mean for N-insertions.

Looked up from germline, CDR1 is ENHRY and CDR2 is SYGVKD. Trimming at V came to 11 bases and at J to 9 bases, leaving 7 bases not matched to a gene. This CDR3 has 12 amino acids. Details on this clone: Antigen: not known.

Researchers ran the PCR with 60 Vbeta and 13 Jbeta primers. The data were produced by immunoSEQ multiplex PCR, yet TCRdb's version contains in-frame clones alone and is incomplete. The data show 150,000 to 190,000 clones, with 70% to 85% seen just once and around 7% held by the top ten. This TCR was sampled from a woman between 45 and 65 years old in good health and CMV-seropositive. The chain has TRBV10-3 and TRBJ2-1; 10 positions match TRBD1. Input material: PBMCs. In DNA, the CDR3 is TGTGCCTTCGGACAGGGGGAGGGTGAGCAGTTCTTC. Amino acid sequence: CAFGQGEGEQFF.